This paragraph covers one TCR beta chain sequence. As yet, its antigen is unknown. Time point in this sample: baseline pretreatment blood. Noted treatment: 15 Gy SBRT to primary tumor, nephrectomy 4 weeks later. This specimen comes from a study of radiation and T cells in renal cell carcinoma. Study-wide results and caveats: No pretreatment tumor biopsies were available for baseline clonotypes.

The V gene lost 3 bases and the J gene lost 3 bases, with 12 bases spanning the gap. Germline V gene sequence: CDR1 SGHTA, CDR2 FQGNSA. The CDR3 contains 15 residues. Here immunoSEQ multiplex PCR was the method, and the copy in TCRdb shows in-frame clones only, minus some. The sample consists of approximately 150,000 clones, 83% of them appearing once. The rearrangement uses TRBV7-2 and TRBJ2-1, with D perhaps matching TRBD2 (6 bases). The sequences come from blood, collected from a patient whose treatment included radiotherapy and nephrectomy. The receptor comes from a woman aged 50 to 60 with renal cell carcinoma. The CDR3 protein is CASSLEGRRYNEQFF. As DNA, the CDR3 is TGTGCCAGCAGCTTGGAGGGACGACGCTACAATGAGCAGTTCTTC.